Listed here are 4 T cell receptor beta chains from one sample, sequenced in a study of PD-1 blockade in classical Hodgkin lymphoma. Time point reported: cycle 4 day 1 (C4D1), after 5 to 7 weeks of nivolumab. Every patient relapsed after autologous stem cell transplantation, and brentuximab vedotin exposure varied. Sequenced by immunoSEQ multiplex PCR; TCRdb stores in-frame clones only, minus some. The sample contains approximately 96,000 clones, 85% to 95% of which appear only once. Specimen: peripheral blood mononuclear cells (PBMCs), collected before the fourth cycle of nivolumab. The receptor set was obtained from a human donor with classical Hodgkin lymphoma.

This sequence joins TRBV11-2 and TRBJ1-1; D is unresolved. Germline CDR1 is SGHAT and CDR2 is FQNNGV. Trimming stripped 5 bases from V and 1 base from J, with 8 bases between. This CDR3 spans 13 amino acids. The CDR3 coding sequence is TGTGCCAGCAGCCGAACAGAGAACACTGAAGCTTTCTTT. This gives the protein CASSRTENTEAFF.

The rearrangement uses TRBV9 and TRBJ2-3; D unclear. This CDR3 contains 11 residues. Trimming took off 2 bases at V and 5 bases at J, with 3 bases between the two ends. Germline-derived CDR1 and CDR2 are SGDLS and YYNGEE. The CDR3 here is CASSVIDTQYF. The CDR3 region has the DNA TGTGCCAGCAGCGTCATAGATACGCAGTATTTT.

V usage is TRBV25-1 and J usage is TRBJ1-1; D unresolved. Germline loops: CDR1 MGHDK, CDR2 SYGVNS. The CDR3 has 12 residues. CDR3 coding DNA: TGTGCTCGCAGGATCCGGGACACTGAAGCTTTCTTT. Its protein product is CARRIRDTEAFF. Full variable domain (outside the CDR3, taken from reference TRBV25-1 and TRBJ1-1): EADIYQTPRYLVIGTGKKITLECSQTMGHDKMYWYQQDPGMELHLIHYSYGVNSTEKGDLSSESTVSRIRTEHFPLTLESARPSHTSQYLCARRIRDTEAFFGQGTRLTVV.

This chain links TRBV5-1 with TRBJ1-3, with a possible D match to TRBD1 (5 bases). Germline assignment: CDR1 SGHRS and CDR2 YFSETQ. Trimming stripped 0 bases from V and 5 bases from J, with 21 bases between. CDR3 length equals 18 residues. The CDR3 is CASSLGPPWGSSRNTIYF. CDR3 DNA: TGCGCCAGCAGCTTGGGACCCCCCTGGGGCAGTTCCAGAAACACCATATATTTT.